This record looks at one TCR beta chain sequence and its context. Antigen specificity is unknown. This CDR3 contains 17 residues. Per the germline V gene, CDR1 is MGHRA and CDR2 is YSYEKL. Using the 5' RACE reads, TCRdb records one entry per CDR3 protein without DNA. The sample holds hundreds of thousands of distinct CDR3 sequences. The sample originates from a study of T cells expressing NK-cell markers. Whole-study context: Source material for TCR beta repertoires consisted of sorted CD3+CD56+NKG2C+, CD3+CD56+NKG2C- and CD3+CD56-NKG2C+ T cells. General observations from the study: There remained a lack of clarity about HCMV specificity of expanded NKG2C+ T cell clones.

The chain combines TRBV4-1 with TRBJ2-5; the D gene TCRdb calls, TRBD2, cannot be checked with no DNA. The specimen was blood T cells: a sorted CD56 or NKG2C T cell subset, CD4+ or CD8+ T cells, or bulk PBMC T cells (not recorded which). This sequence was found in a man aged 18 to 70 in good health. CDR3 amino acids: CASSQVGLAGTFETQYF.